The clone carrying this T cell receptor beta chain was picked up a small number of times. Its antigen is still unknown. The entry originates in a study of cytomegalovirus exposure and HLA in healthy donors. Trimming took 1 base from V and 1 from J, leaving 7 bases between them. The CDR3 is 14 residues long. Germline lookup yields CDR1 LGHNA and CDR2 YSLEER. 13 Jbeta primers and 60 Vbeta primers were used for the PCR. As processed by the authors: Later work found 65 million to 85 million unique TCR beta chains, with roughly 11 million shared. Sequencing was performed with immunoSEQ multiplex PCR; in TCRdb, only in-frame clones are kept and a portion is missing. V, J and clone size were drawn from that table, and D and trimming were deduced from the DNA. The data contain 110,000 to 150,000 clones, approximately 81% of them singletons. Study-wide results and caveats: In an earlier analysis, productive rearrangement rates for most beta V segments clustered near 87% or 30%. Further analysis was carried out later, and it showed several of the most significant clusters appearing linked to common viral pathogens.

This TCR was recovered from a middle-aged woman in good health and CMV-seropositive. The sample comprised PBMCs. The gene calls are TRBV4-3 and TRBJ1-1; perhaps TRBD1 as D (6 bases). This chain's CDR3 is CASSQADRNTEAFF. The CDR3 DNA reads TGCGCCAGCAGCCAAGCGGACAGGAACACTGAAGCTTTCTTT.